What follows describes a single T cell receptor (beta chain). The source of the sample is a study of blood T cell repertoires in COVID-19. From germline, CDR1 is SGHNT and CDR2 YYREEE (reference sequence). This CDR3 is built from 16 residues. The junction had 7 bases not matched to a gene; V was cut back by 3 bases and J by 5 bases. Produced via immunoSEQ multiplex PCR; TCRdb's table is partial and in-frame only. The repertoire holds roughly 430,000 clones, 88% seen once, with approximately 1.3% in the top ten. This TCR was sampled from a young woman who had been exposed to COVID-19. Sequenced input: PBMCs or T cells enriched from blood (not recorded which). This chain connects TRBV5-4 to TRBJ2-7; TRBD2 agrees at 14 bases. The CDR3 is CASSSAPTSGRDEQYF. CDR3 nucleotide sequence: TGTGCCAGCAGCTCAGCCCCGACTAGCGGGAGGGACGAGCAGTACTTC.